This T cell receptor (beta chain) came from a study of T cell changes during pregnancy in multiple sclerosis. Here immunoSEQ multiplex PCR was the method, and the copy in TCRdb shows in-frame clones only, minus some. The data show about 92,000 clones, approximately 92% seen once. CDR3 length: 15 amino acids. The V end lost 0 bases, the J end lost 0 bases, and 8 bases lay between the germline ends. From germline, CDR1 is SGDLS and CDR2 YYNGEE. Sequenced here: peripheral blood, sampled in the first trimester of pregnancy. The rearrangement joins TRBV9 to TRBJ2-3, with D maybe TRBD2 (6 bases). This clonotype was obtained from a female donor with multiple sclerosis, enrolled in a pregnancy study. The CDR3 DNA is TGTGCCAGCAGCGTAGTCGGGACTAGCACAGATACGCAGTATTTT. Its translation: CASSVVGTSTDTQYF.